Sequencing of this TCR beta chain was carried out in a study of OX40 agonist ivuxolimab in advanced cancers. At the level of the study: Dose-escalation patients suffered from hepatocellular carcinoma, melanoma, renal cell or head and neck cancer. Whole-study results and caveats: In the 0.1-3.0 mg/kg groups, partial responders showed among the lowest expansion.

Libraries were prepared by immunoSEQ multiplex PCR; TCRdb keeps only in-frame clonotypes and omits some of them. The sample lists tens of thousands of clones; about 80% were seen once. Anyone with autoimmune disease history or systemic immunosuppression was excluded. The CDR3 is 15 residues long. The V gene lost 3 bases and the J gene lost 4 bases, with 13 bases spanning the gap. CDR1 LGHNA and CDR2 YNFKEQ come from the germline V gene. Comments on this clone: Its antigen is unknown.

This receptor was identified in an adult with an advanced solid tumor such as melanoma, head and neck, liver or kidney cancer. The material sequenced was CD4+ or CD8+ T cells sorted from blood, taken in a trial of the OX40 agonist ivuxolimab. The V call is TRBV4-2, the J call TRBJ1-5, with D perhaps matching TRBD1 (5 bases). This CDR3 is CASSHRRGGNQPQHF. The DNA for the CDR3 is TGTGCCAGCAGCCACCGGCGTGGGGGAAATCAGCCCCAGCATTTT.